This TCR beta chain was observed in a study of T cell responses to AZD1222 COVID-19 vaccine. Generated by immunoSEQ multiplex PCR, the TCRdb table keeps only in-frame clones and is missing some. The table shows about 120,000 clones, with about 90% occurring only once. The length of the CDR3 is 12 residues. Trimming took off 0 bases at V and 6 bases at J, with 6 bases between the two ends. CDR1 is GTSNPN and CDR2 is SVGIG in the germline V gene (reference sequence). The V and J genes are TRBV30 and TRBJ2-4; no clear D. Sequenced material: peripheral blood, taken on day 0 of MenACWY control vaccination. The receptor's source is an adult in good health. The CDR3: CAWSVGTNIQYF. The CDR3 region has the DNA TGTGCCTGGAGTGTAGGAACAAACATTCAGTACTTC. The variable domain in full, completed from reference TRBV30 and TRBJ2-4, reads SQTIHQWPATLVQPVGSPLSLECTVEGTSNPNLYWYRQAAGRGLQLLFYSVGIGQISSEVPQNLSASRPQDRQFILSSKKLLLSDSGFYLCAWSVGTNIQYFGAGTRLSVL.